Included here is one T cell receptor beta chain sequence, with context. Here immunoSEQ multiplex PCR was the method, and the copy in TCRdb shows in-frame clones only, minus some. The sample shows about 94,000 clones, roughly 80% of them seen only once. V dropped 3 bases and J dropped 8 bases, with 14 bases sitting between them. The CDR3 has 13 residues. The germline gives CDR1 SGHDT, CDR2 YYEEEE. The data are from a study of blood T cell repertoires in COVID-19. Across the study: The origin of the acute and convalescent COVID-19 samples was the United States, Italy and Spain. The cDNA or gDNA used as material had been derived from T cells, B-cell-depleted T cells, or PBMCs.

This chain links TRBV5-6 with TRBJ1-2; possibly TRBD1 for D (6 bases). The TCR was taken from a man aged 55 to 70 with acute or convalescent COVID-19. The sequenced sample consisted of peripheral blood. CDR3 region: CASSSTGRGGYTF. In DNA form, the CDR3 reads TGTGCCAGCAGCTCCACAGGGAGGGGCGGCTACACCTTC.